This T cell receptor beta chain was identified during a study of cytomegalovirus exposure and HLA in healthy donors. Study overall: Later analysis reported that the roughly 110 validation repertoires shared the platform of the 650 to 700 first-cohort repertoires.

Concerning this clone itself: Its antigen is still unknown.

Points from the study as a whole: Whilst most TCR sequences proved rare, a subset of public TCRs occurred across many donors. The tendency of first-cohort TCR clusters to co-occur in the 120 validation repertoires was identified by a subsequent analysis.

The CDR3 sequence is 13 residues long. Germline V lookup: CDR1 MNHNS, CDR2 SASEGT. Trimming took off 6 bases at V and 4 bases at J, with 9 bases between the two ends. Some clones are missing from TCRdb's copy, which holds only in-frame ones; the method was immunoSEQ multiplex PCR. Found here are over 150,000 clones, under 90% of them singletons; the top ten hold around 10%. The chain combines TRBV6-1 with TRBJ1-4; perhaps TRBD1 as D (6 bases). The clonotype was recovered from a woman between 18 and 29 years old in good health and CMV-seropositive. Sequencing input: PBMCs. CDR3 sequence: CASRTGVNEKLFF. CDR3 DNA sequence: TGTGCCAGCAGGACAGGCGTTAATGAAAAACTGTTTTTT.